The clone carrying this T cell receptor (beta chain) showed up many times. Its antigen is not known. Ophthalmopathy cases met thresholds of Clinical Activity Score at least 3, NOSPECS grade at least 4 and duration under 3 months. The study based diagnoses on clinical symptoms, serum thyroxine and TRAb, thyroid ultrasound and orbital computed tomography. This CDR3 contains 15 residues. After removal of 6 bases from V and 4 bases from J, the junction contained 11 bases not matched to a gene. Germline V gene lookup returns CDR1 LNHDA and CDR2 SQIVND (reference sequence). This record belongs to a study of T cells in Graves' hyperthyroidism and ophthalmopathy. Background on the study: Blood from the periphery was taken at initial diagnosis, before any treatment. The study, taken as a whole, reports: Researchers found most expanded thyroid clonotypes above 0.001 in blood as well.

TCR beta CDR3 regions were amplified from RNA transcripts. With the HTBI primer set, the TCR CDR3 went through a first round of RT-PCR. TCRdb reprocessed the multiplex PCR reads via MiXCR and lists one record per CDR3 protein. This table holds a few hundred thousand distinct CDR3 sequences, around 15% found once. The chain combines TRBV19 with TRBJ1-2, with 7 bases lining up with TRBD1. The sample taken for sequencing was blood. The sequence was obtained from a woman in her thirties or forties with Graves' ophthalmopathy. For the CDR3, the DNA is TGTGCCAGTAGCGCCTGGGACAGAGAAATCTATGGCTACACCTTC. Translating gives CASSAWDREIYGYTF.